These 17 T cell receptor beta chains came from one sample sequenced in a study of blood T cell repertoires in COVID-19. Libraries were prepared by immunoSEQ multiplex PCR; TCRdb keeps only in-frame clonotypes and omits some of them. Of almost 95,000 clones in the sample, roughly 72% were seen once. The source material was peripheral blood. These receptors originate from a woman between 55 and 75 years old in a cohort sampled during active or convalescent COVID-19.

This rearrangement joins TRBV18 to TRBJ2-5; 10 nucleotides align to TRBD2. J was trimmed by 2 bases and V by 6 bases; bases with no gene match: 18. The CDR3 has 19 residues. Germline CDR1 is KGHSH and CDR2 is LQKENI. CDR3 amino acids: CASSFWPSGGSSLQETQYF. CDR3 DNA sequence: TGTGCCAGCTCCTTCTGGCCTAGCGGGGGATCTAGTTTACAAGAGACCCAGTACTTC.

There are a few counts of this clone. This chain joins TRBV4-1 and TRBJ2-2, with 8 positions matching TRBD2. The germline gives CDR1 MGHRA, CDR2 YSYEKL. The CDR3 has 17 residues. V gave up 1 base and J gave up 4 bases; unmatched junction bases: 8. The CDR3 nucleotides are TGCGCCAGCAGCCAAGTACCCGCGGGGGGCGGCACCGGGGAGCTGTTTTTT. Protein: CASSQVPAGGGTGELFF.

V usage is TRBV6-5 and J usage is TRBJ2-5; a possible D gene is TRBD2 (5 bases). This CDR3 region has 16 residues. The germline CDR1 and CDR2 sequences are MNHEY and SVGAGI. Trimming took off 1 base at V and 0 bases at J, with 12 bases between the two ends. CDR3 region: CASSYFYRGNQETQYF. Here the CDR3 DNA reads TGTGCCAGCAGTTACTTCTACCGGGGAAACCAAGAGACCCAGTACTTC.

This chain links TRBV7-3 with TRBJ2-3; 8 bases line up with TRBD1. The trim removed 5 bases at V and 5 bases at J, leaving 12 bases unmatched. The germline V gene encodes CDR1 SGHTA and CDR2 FQGTGA. The CDR3 is made up of 16 amino acids. Here the CDR3 DNA reads TGTGCCAGCAGCGAAACACAGACAGGGGTGGGAGATACGCAGTATTTT. It yields the protein CASSETQTGVGDTQYF.

The CDR3 sequence is CASSRLAGGSYNEQFF. DNA of the CDR3: TGTGCCAGTAGTCGACTAGCGGGGGGTTCCTACAATGAGCAGTTCTTC. The V gene is TRBV19, the J gene TRBJ2-1, with 13 nucleotides matching TRBD2. The CDR3 consists of 16 residues. Germline loops: CDR1 LNHDA, CDR2 SQIVND (reference sequence). The V gene end was trimmed by 5 bases and the J gene end by 1 base; junction bases not matched to a gene: 2.

J is TRBJ1-2 and V is TRBV6-5, with unresolved D. Germline lookup yields CDR1 MNHEY and CDR2 SVGAGI. The CDR3 is 13 amino acids. Trimming took 7 bases from V and 6 from J, leaving 15 bases between them. CDR3 in DNA: TGTGCCAGCAACCCTATCAATCGGGATGGCTACACCTTC. It codes for CASNPINRDGYTF.

V is TRBV7-3 and J is TRBJ1-2, with 8 bases aligning to TRBD1. The CDR3 is 13 residues long. The ends lost 0 bases at V and 6 bases at J; junction bases unmatched: 0. The V gene's germline CDR1 is SGHTA and CDR2 FQGTGA. This CDR3 is CASSLTTGDGYTF. In DNA form, the CDR3 reads TGTGCCAGCAGCTTAACGACAGGGGATGGCTACACCTTC.

The V gene is TRBV29-1, the J gene TRBJ1-1; D not certain. The CDR3 has 15 amino acids. Looked up from germline, CDR1 is SQVTM and CDR2 is ANQGSEA. Trimming removed 3 bases at V and 1 base at J, with 15 bases between. The chain's CDR3 is CSVDVSSGKNTEAFF. For the CDR3, the DNA is TGCAGCGTTGATGTGAGTTCGGGGAAGAACACTGAAGCTTTCTTT.

The chain uses TRBV9 and TRBJ1-1, with D unresolved. This CDR3 is 15 amino acids long. V was shortened by 0 bases and J by 4 bases, with 13 bases between the two germline ends. Per the germline V gene, CDR1 is SGDLS and CDR2 is YYNGEE. The CDR3 region is CASSVVGAAFTEAFF. The CDR3 nucleotides are TGTGCCAGCAGCGTAGTTGGAGCGGCGTTCACTGAAGCTTTCTTT.

This clone is a singleton in its sample. CDR3 sequence (DNA): TGTGCCAGCAGTCCGGGACTAGGTTACGAGCAGTACTTC. This sequence encodes CASSPGLGYEQYF. The rearrangement links TRBV6-5 to TRBJ2-7; 8 bases fit TRBD2. The CDR3 runs 13 residues. V dropped 5 bases and J dropped 4; count of bases not matched to a gene: 4. In germline, CDR1 is MNHEY, CDR2 SVGAGI.

There are a few counts of this clone. The rearrangement joins TRBV3-1 (or the pseudogene TRBV3-2) to TRBJ2-5, with D maybe TRBD2 (6 bases). The CDR3 totals 15 residues. The germline V gene has CDR1 LGHDT and CDR2 YNNKEL (reference sequence). The germline V and J ends were trimmed by 2 bases and 4 bases, with 14 bases remaining between them. The CDR3 DNA sequence: TGTGCCAGCAGCCAATTGGGTGCGGGGAGAGAGACCCAGTACTTC. Amino acid sequence: CASSQLGAGRETQYF.

The V and J genes are TRBV7-2 and TRBJ2-7, with 9 positions matching TRBD1. This CDR3 is 14 amino acids long. Germline V gene sequence: CDR1 SGHTA, CDR2 FQGNSA. Trimming removed 5 bases from V and 4 bases from J; junction bases left unmatched: 6. CDR3 protein: CASSHRTGEYEQYF. The DNA for the CDR3 is TGTGCCAGCAGCCATAGGACAGGGGAGTACGAGCAGTACTTC.

The V call is TRBV7-9, the J call TRBJ1-2, with 8 nucleotides matching TRBD1. Germline V gene lookup returns CDR1 SEHNR and CDR2 FQNEAQ (reference sequence). The trim removed 3 bases at V and 4 bases at J, leaving 10 bases unmatched. The CDR3 totals 16 residues. The chain's CDR3 is CASSLGTGQGAYGYTF. The CDR3 DNA follows: TGTGCCAGCAGCTTGGGTACCGGACAGGGCGCCTATGGCTACACCTTC.

Here the CDR3 DNA reads TGTGCCATCCTCGCGGGAGAGCAGTTCTTC. Protein sequence: CAILAGEQFF. V gene TRBV28 combines with J gene TRBJ2-1; D might be TRBD2 (6 bases). This CDR3 is built from 10 residues. With 10 bases removed from V and 10 bases from J, the gap between germline ends came to 11 bases. The germline gives CDR1 MDHEN, CDR2 SYDVKM.

Only a few counts were recorded for this clone. V is TRBV4-2 and J is TRBJ2-7, with D possibly being TRBD2 (6 bases). V shed 5 bases and J shed 6 bases, with 11 bases lying between them. Germline V CDR1 and CDR2: LGHNA, YNFKEQ. This CDR3 comprises 12 residues. This CDR3 reads CASSFIGGEQYF. The CDR3 region has the DNA TGTGCCAGCAGCTTTATCGGGGGCGAGCAGTACTTC.

This clone was seen at least ten times. The chain carries TRBV18 and TRBJ1-5; a weak D match, TRBD1 (6 bases). Between the trimmed V and J ends, which lost 3 bases and 4 bases, there was a span of 13 bases. Germline lookup yields CDR1 KGHSH and CDR2 LQKENI. The CDR3 consists of 15 residues. In DNA form, the CDR3 reads TGTGCCAGCTCACCTTTCGGGACAACTAATCAGCCCCAGCATTTT. Its protein product is CASSPFGTTNQPQHF. Full variable domain (rest looked up from reference TRBV18 and TRBJ1-5): NAGVMQNPRHLVRRRGQEARLRCSPMKGHSHVYWYRQLPEEGLKFMVYLQKENIIDESGMPKERFSAEFPKEGPSILRIQQVVRGDSAAYFCASSPFGTTNQPQHFGDGTRLSIL.

This clone was observed once. The chain has TRBV18 and TRBJ1-4; D unresolved. The germline gives CDR1 KGHSH, CDR2 LQKENI. The ends were cut back, 5 bases at V and 0 bases at J, with 7 bases in the middle. The CDR3 totals 14 residues. CDR3 sequence reads: CASSTTSTNEKLFF. The DNA for the CDR3 is TGTGCCAGCTCAACGACATCAACTAATGAAAAACTGTTTTTT.